This entry describes one T cell receptor (beta chain). Its antigen is not identified. This sample is drawn from a study of cytomegalovirus exposure and HLA in healthy donors. Whole-study findings and limits: It was reported that TCR beta sequences correctly inferred the HLA-A and HLA-B alleles for most subjects. Later genetic work tied a missense DCLRE1C variant to beta-chain V and J trimming. Published work reported that the classifier diagnosed cytomegalovirus status with high specificity and sensitivity.

Germline V CDR1 and CDR2: SGDLS, YYNGEE. The CDR3 is 13 amino acids. After removal of 5 bases from V and 7 bases from J, the junction contained 6 bases not matched to a gene. Both 60 Vbeta primers and 13 Jbeta primers went into the PCR. The repertoire was sequenced with immunoSEQ multiplex PCR; TCRdb's copy has only in-frame clones and lacks some. The data contain 150,000 to 200,000 clones, 75% to 90% of them singletons. The sample taken for sequencing was PBMCs. This chain joins TRBV9 and TRBJ2-1, with 7 bases matching TRBD1. This receptor was obtained from a man younger than 40 in good health and CMV-seropositive. The DNA for the CDR3 is TGTGCCAGCAGGGGAACGGACAGGAATGAGCAGTTCTTC. Amino acid sequence: CASRGTDRNEQFF.